This T cell receptor (beta chain) was captured in a study of blood T cell repertoires in COVID-19. The assay was immunoSEQ multiplex PCR, and TCRdb's table has in-frame clones only and misses some. The sample lists approximately 300,000 clones, approximately 91% occurring once. With V trimmed by 5 bases and J by 4 bases, 8 bases remained unmatched. Looked up from germline, CDR1 is MNHEY and CDR2 is SMNVEV (reference sequence). This CDR3 is built from 15 residues. Study members were between 18 and 89 years old and lived in 24 US regions. Donors were grouped by their self-reported clinical history. The recovered donors of Cohort 3 showed two negative PCRs, clearance, or symptom resolution.

The sample comprised PBMCs or T cells enriched from blood (not recorded which). This TCR derives from a man aged 60 to 69 who had recovered from COVID-19. V gene TRBV27 combines with J gene TRBJ1-5; 7 bases line up with TRBD1. The DNA of the CDR3 is TGTGCCAGCAGTCTCGACAGGGCTGGGAATCAGCCCCAGCATTTT. This codes for CASSLDRAGNQPQHF.